Shown below are 18 T cell receptor beta chains from a single sample sequenced in a study of blood T cell repertoires in COVID-19. Sequenced by immunoSEQ multiplex PCR; TCRdb stores in-frame clones only, minus some. Of 55,000 to 65,000 clones listed, 75% to 95% are singletons. Material: peripheral blood. The receptors derive from a man in his sixties with acute or convalescent COVID-19.

The chain has TRBV29-1 and TRBJ1-5, with TRBD1 matching over 8 bases. Trimming at V came to 4 bases and at J to 7 bases, leaving 6 bases not matched to a gene. The CDR3 has 13 residues. Germline V lookup: CDR1 SQVTM, CDR2 ANQGSEA. The CDR3 region has the DNA TGCAGCGTTGCAGGGGGCAGCGACCAGCCCCAGCATTTT. This sequence encodes CSVAGGSDQPQHF. The variable domain in full, completed from reference TRBV29-1 and TRBJ1-5, reads SAVISQKPSRDICQRGTSLTIQCQVDSQVTMMFWYRQQPGQSLTLIATANQGSEATYESGFVIDKFPISRPNLTFSTLTVSNMSPEDSSIYLCSVAGGSDQPQHFGDGTRLSIL.

The chain employs TRBV7-8 and TRBJ2-7; 10 bases are a match to TRBD2. CDR3 length: 16 amino acids. CDR1 is SGHVS and CDR2 is FQNEAQ in the germline V gene. J was trimmed by 2 bases and V by 1 base; bases with no gene match: 5. CDR3 bases: TGTGCCAGCAGCTTAGTCGGGACTAGCGATACCTACGAGCAGTACTTC. Protein product: CASSLVGTSDTYEQYF.

This chain uses TRBV6-2 or TRBV6-3 with TRBJ2-1; the match to TRBD2 covers 7 bases. This CDR3 contains 15 residues. V was clipped by 6 bases and J by 8 bases; unmatched bases: 13. Germline lookup yields CDR1 MNHEY and CDR2 SVGEGT. This chain's CDR3 is CASSLGLLPTDEQFF. In nucleotides, the CDR3 is TGTGCCAGCAGCCTGGGACTACTCCCAACCGATGAGCAGTTCTTC.

V gene TRBV25-1 combines with J gene TRBJ1-4; 11 nucleotides align to TRBD1. The CDR3 contains 18 residues. Losses at the gene ends were 4 bases for V and 8 bases for J; bases not matched to a gene: 15. Germline loops: CDR1 MGHDK, CDR2 SYGVNS. CDR3 residues: CASSALGQGGYKDEKLFF. In DNA, the CDR3 is TGTGCCAGCAGTGCCCTGGGACAGGGGGGTTATAAGGACGAAAAACTGTTTTTT.

This rearrangement joins TRBV28 to TRBJ2-7; D not resolved. CDR3 length: 13 amino acids. Germline V lookup: CDR1 MDHEN, CDR2 SYDVKM. The V end lost 3 bases, the J end lost 4 bases, and 10 bases lay between the germline ends. CDR3 amino acids: CASSFVTGYEQYF. In DNA form, the CDR3 reads TGTGCCAGCAGTTTTGTGACTGGGTACGAGCAGTACTTC. Variable domain in full (rest from reference TRBV28 and TRBJ2-7): DVKVTQSSRYLVKRTGEKVFLECVQDMDHENMFWYRQDPGLGLRLIYFSYDVKMKEKGDIPEGYSVSREKKERFSLILESASTNQTSMYLCASSFVTGYEQYFGPGTRLTVT.

This clone came up a few times. The V call is TRBV18, the J call TRBJ2-2; 9 bases are a match to TRBD1. The CDR3 loop spans 18 amino acids. Germline V gene sequence: CDR1 KGHSH, CDR2 LQKENI. V lost 4 bases to trimming and J lost 2 bases; unmatched junction nucleotides: 11. CDR3 region: CASSLSAPGQGNTGELFF. CDR3 nucleotides: TGTGCCAGCTCACTATCTGCCCCGGGACAGGGAAACACCGGGGAGCTGTTTTTT.

The CDR3, as DNA: TGTGCCAGCAGCTTATACGCCAGGGCAGATACGCAGTATTTT. Translating it yields CASSLYARADTQYF. This rearrangement joins TRBV7-2 to TRBJ2-3; the D gene is possibly TRBD1 (5 bases). Germline V gene data show CDR1 as SGHTA and CDR2 as FQGNSA. The germline V and J ends were trimmed by 2 bases and 4 bases, with 10 bases remaining between them. CDR3 length equals 14 residues. The whole variable domain, filled in from reference TRBV7-2 and TRBJ2-3, reads GAGVSQSPSNKVTEKGKDVELRCDPISGHTALYWYRQSLGQGLEFLIYFQGNSAPDKSGLPSDRFSAERTGGSVSTLTIQRTQQEDSAVYLCASSLYARADTQYFGPGTRLTVL.

J is TRBJ1-5 and V is TRBV27; a possible D gene is TRBD1 (5 bases). The V gene's germline CDR1 is MNHEY and CDR2 SMNVEV (reference sequence). This CDR3 is built from 15 residues. V lost 6 bases, J lost 2 bases, and 14 bases lay in between. CDR3 residues: CASRAPGVGNQPQHF. CDR3 DNA sequence: TGTGCCAGCAGAGCCCCGGGGGTAGGCAATCAGCCCCAGCATTTT.

The chain has TRBV5-5 and TRBJ2-1, with a tentative D call TRBD2 (6 bases). The germline V gene encodes CDR1 SGHKS and CDR2 YYEKEE (reference sequence). V gave up 4 bases and J gave up 7 bases, with 12 bases separating them. This CDR3 contains 13 residues. The CDR3 bases are TGTGCCAGCAGCCCGGGACTGGTGAATGAGCAGTTCTTC. This gives the protein CASSPGLVNEQFF.

The V call is TRBV24-1, the J call TRBJ2-1; 14 nucleotides line up with TRBD2. The trim removed 3 bases at V and 5 bases at J, leaving 5 bases unmatched. Germline V gives CDR1 KGHDR, CDR2 SFDVKD. The CDR3 length is 17 residues. This chain's CDR3 is CATSDPTSGRANNEQFF. In DNA, the CDR3 is TGTGCCACCAGTGATCCGACTAGCGGGAGGGCCAACAATGAGCAGTTCTTC.

V is TRBV4-3 and J is TRBJ2-2, with 7 bases lining up with TRBD1. Per germline, CDR1 LGHNA and CDR2 YSLEER. V lost 3 bases, J lost 1 base, and 5 bases stayed unmatched. This CDR3 contains 16 residues. CDR3 sequence: CASSHLGTENTGELFF. The CDR3 DNA sequence: TGCGCCAGCAGCCACCTAGGGACAGAGAACACCGGGGAGCTGTTTTTT.

This chain connects TRBV30 to TRBJ2-5; TRBD1 matches at 8 bases. The germline V gene has CDR1 GTSNPN and CDR2 SVGIG (reference sequence). Trimming at V came to 3 bases and at J to 1 base, leaving 4 bases not matched to a gene. There are 14 residues in the CDR3. The CDR3 sequence: CAWSVGQVQETQYF. CDR3 nucleotides: TGTGCCTGGAGCGTGGGACAGGTCCAAGAGACCCAGTACTTC.

The chain carries TRBV21-1 and TRBJ1-2; the table's D call, TRBD1, has no DNA check behind it. TRBV21-1 is labeled a pseudogene. The CDR3 extends over 19 amino acids. The CDR3 sequence: CASSNRWMDRAHLNYGYTF. The CDR3 DNA follows: TGTGCCAGCAGCAACCGATGGATGGACAGAGCCCACCTTAACTATGGCTACACCTTC.

The chain carries TRBV27 and TRBJ1-1; 8 bases are shared with TRBD1. V trimming: 6 bases; J trimming: 1 base; junction bases outside the gene matches: 4. Germline CDR1 and CDR2: MNHEY and SMNVEV (reference sequence). The CDR3 runs to 14 residues. DNA for the CDR3: TGTGCCAGCAGAAAACAGGGGGGGAACACTGAAGCTTTCTTT. Translation: CASRKQGGNTEAFF.

The V call is TRBV7-8, the J call TRBJ2-5; 7 nucleotides line up with TRBD2. V dropped 4 bases and J dropped 5; count of bases not matched to a gene: 4. Germline V lookup: CDR1 SGHVS, CDR2 FQNEAQ. CDR3 length: 13 residues. The CDR3: CASSSGRRETQYF. DNA of the CDR3: TGTGCCAGCAGCTCCGGGAGGCGGGAGACCCAGTACTTC.

The chain employs TRBV2 and TRBJ2-1; TRBD2 aligns across 8 bases. The CDR3 runs 15 residues. Per germline, CDR1 SNHLY and CDR2 FYNNEI. V trimming: 7 bases; J trimming: 0 bases; junction bases outside the gene matches: 5. The CDR3 coding sequence is TGTGCCAGCATACAGCGGGAGAGCTCCTACAATGAGCAGTTCTTC. Encoded protein: CASIQRESSYNEQFF.

This chain uses TRBV2 with TRBJ2-7, with 8 bases matching TRBD2. This CDR3 is built from 16 residues. With 1 base clipped from V and 4 bases from J, the junction kept 9 bases outside the gene matches. From germline, CDR1 is SNHLY and CDR2 FYNNEI. Here the CDR3 reads CASSEGRREDLYEQYF. In DNA form, the CDR3 reads TGTGCCAGCAGTGAAGGGCGGCGGGAGGATCTATACGAGCAGTACTTC.

V and J are TRBV7-9 and TRBJ2-3, with 10 bases fitting TRBD2. V shed 3 bases, J shed 6 bases, and the junction held 3 bases outside the gene matches. From germline, CDR1 is SEHNR and CDR2 FQNEAQ (reference sequence). The CDR3 runs 14 residues. This CDR3 is CASSFSGLADTQYF. For the CDR3, the DNA is TGTGCCAGCAGCTTCTCGGGACTAGCGGATACGCAGTATTTT. Using reference TRBV7-9 and TRBJ2-3 for the parts outside the CDR3, the full variable domain is DTGVSQNPRHKITKRGQNVTFRCDPISEHNRLYWYRQTLGQGPEFLTYFQNEAQLEKSRLLSDRFSAERPKGSFSTLEIQRTEQGDSAMYLCASSFSGLADTQYFGPGTRLTVL.